This record looks at one T cell receptor (beta chain) sequence and its context. Its target is unknown. This entry is derived from a study of graft-versus-host responses after intestinal transplantation. Whole-study context: Following induction with anti-thymocyte globulin, all recipients were given tacrolimus and steroids for approximately three years.

The protocol was immunoSEQ multiplex PCR, while the TCRdb copy is restricted to in-frame clones and leaves out a portion. Among under 130,000 clones, 80% to 95% were seen once, and the ten largest hold around 1%. The CDR3 has 13 amino acids. The germline V gene has CDR1 SGHDT and CDR2 YYEEEE. The V end was cut by 1 base, the J end by 8 bases, with 9 bases between. This sample comprised unstimulated CD8+ T cells sorted from spleen or lymph node cells, obtained before intestinal transplant. This receptor was obtained from a human donor who received an intestinal transplant. The genes are TRBV5-6 and TRBJ2-2, with D unresolved. In DNA form, the CDR3 reads TGTGCCAGCAGCTTGCGGACGTCAGGGGAGCTGTTTTTT. This sequence encodes CASSLRTSGELFF.